The 9 T cell receptor beta chains below come from one sample, sequenced in a study of control samples from healthy donors and cancer patients. Using immunoSEQ multiplex PCR, the repertoire was profiled, and TCRdb retains in-frame clones only, with some absent. Of 100,000 to 150,000 clones in the sample, roughly 87% were seen once. Sequencing input: blood. The receptors stem from a man aged 18-30 years in good health.

This clone was picked up a small number of times. The rearrangement uses TRBV7-2 and TRBJ2-7; 10 bases line up with TRBD1. This CDR3 comprises 14 residues. Trimming at V came to 5 bases and at J to 4 bases, leaving 5 bases not matched to a gene. Germline lookup yields CDR1 SGHTA and CDR2 FQGNSA. CDR3 loop: CASSARQGAYEQYF. DNA for the CDR3: TGTGCCAGCAGCGCCCGACAGGGGGCTTACGAGCAGTACTTC.

This chain links TRBV18 with TRBJ2-2; unclear D gene. The CDR3 consists of 12 residues. The germline V gene has CDR1 KGHSH and CDR2 LQKENI. Trimming took off 9 bases at V and 3 bases at J, with 8 bases between the two ends. In nucleotides, the CDR3 is TGTGCCAGTGGTTGGGACACCGGGGAGCTGTTTTTT. Its protein is CASGWDTGELFF.

The CDR3, as DNA: TGCGCCAGCAGCTCCGGACAGGCCTCGACGAACACCGGGGAGCTGTTTTTT. It translates to CASSSGQASTNTGELFF. V and J are TRBV5-1 and TRBJ2-2; 7 bases line up with TRBD1. The germline CDR1 and CDR2 sequences are SGHRS and YFSETQ. Trimming at V came to 3 bases and at J to 0 bases, leaving 8 bases not matched to a gene. This CDR3 region has 17 residues.

This clone was counted a few times. The V and J genes are TRBV30 and TRBJ1-2; D may be TRBD1 (6 bases). Per germline, CDR1 GTSNPN and CDR2 SVGIG (reference sequence). The CDR3 loop spans 14 amino acids. The ends were cut back, 4 bases at V and 7 bases at J, with 19 bases in the middle. The CDR3 sequence: CAWTHRDPFPGYTF. In nucleotides, the CDR3 is TGTGCCTGGACCCACAGGGACCCGTTTCCTGGCTACACCTTC.

CDR3 nucleotide sequence: TGTGCCAGCAGCCATTCTAGCGGGAGCGGGTACACCGGGGAGCTGTTTTTT. Translated: CASSHSSGSGYTGELFF. This chain connects TRBV7-9 to TRBJ2-2; 10 positions match TRBD2. With V trimmed by 5 bases and J by 3 bases, 9 bases remained unmatched. The germline V gene encodes CDR1 SEHNR and CDR2 FQNEAQ (reference sequence). The CDR3 runs to 17 residues.

J is TRBJ2-3 and V is TRBV30, with 13 bases fitting TRBD2. The CDR3 is 16 amino acids. The V segment lost 0 bases and the J segment 6 bases; nucleotides outside the gene matches: 6. CDR1 GTSNPN and CDR2 SVGIG come from the germline V gene (reference sequence). CDR3 nucleotide sequence: TGTGCCTGGAGTGTACGGACTAGCGGGAGAGGTGATACGCAGTATTTT. Translating it yields CAWSVRTSGRGDTQYF.

The chain recombines TRBV6-1 with TRBJ1-4; D perhaps matches TRBD1 (5 bases). The V gene lost 4 bases and the J gene lost 0 bases, with 12 bases spanning the gap. The germline gives CDR1 MNHNS, CDR2 SASEGT. The CDR3 loop spans 16 amino acids. The CDR3 DNA reads as TGTGCCAGCAGTGGGCCTCGGACAACAACTAATGAAAAACTGTTTTTT. Translating gives CASSGPRTTTNEKLFF.

This chain links TRBV6-5 with TRBJ1-2; D is undetermined. V lost 0 bases to trimming and J lost 7 bases, with 9 bases between them. CDR1 and CDR2 from the germline V gene are MNHEY and SVGAGI. CDR3 length: 13 residues. For the CDR3, the DNA is TGTGCCAGCAGTTACTCACCCCTGACTGGCTACACCTTC. This translates into CASSYSPLTGYTF.

V gene TRBV28 combines with J gene TRBJ2-3, with 7 nucleotides matching TRBD2. The CDR3 runs to 14 residues. J was trimmed by 8 bases and V by 6 bases; bases with no gene match: 11. Germline lookup yields CDR1 MDHEN and CDR2 SYDVKM. CDR3 region: CASSRDFTGGTQYF. As DNA, the CDR3 is TGTGCCAGCAGCCGGGATTTTACGGGAGGTACGCAGTATTTT.